This entry features one T cell receptor (beta chain) sequence. The antigen is undetermined. Being one base from a much bigger clone, this may be a read error. This sample was included in a study of blood T cells in healthy people across ages. A J-beta primer mix and a sample-barcoded 5' primer were used in a second PCR of roughly 7 to 12 cycles. MiXCR was run by TCRdb on the 5' RACE reads, yielding one entry per CDR3 protein. The sample shows around 1,700,000 distinct CDR3 sequences, approximately 28% of them seen only once. The ends lost 3 bases at V and 7 bases at J; junction bases unmatched: 8. This CDR3 spans 14 amino acids. Germline values: CDR1 SGHKS, CDR2 YYEKEE (reference sequence). The study's findings and limits: Naive T cell percentage by flow cytometry tracked strongly with beta diversity. Compared with aged donors, long-lived donors showed fewer expanded clones, suggesting selection.

The chain recombines TRBV5-5 with TRBJ2-5; 8 bases align to TRBD1. Sequencing was performed on blood. The TCR was taken from a woman aged 25 to 39 in good health. The CDR3 coding sequence is TGTGCCAGCAGCTCGACAGGGGCCAAGGGGACCCAGTACTTC. It encodes CASSSTGAKGTQYF.